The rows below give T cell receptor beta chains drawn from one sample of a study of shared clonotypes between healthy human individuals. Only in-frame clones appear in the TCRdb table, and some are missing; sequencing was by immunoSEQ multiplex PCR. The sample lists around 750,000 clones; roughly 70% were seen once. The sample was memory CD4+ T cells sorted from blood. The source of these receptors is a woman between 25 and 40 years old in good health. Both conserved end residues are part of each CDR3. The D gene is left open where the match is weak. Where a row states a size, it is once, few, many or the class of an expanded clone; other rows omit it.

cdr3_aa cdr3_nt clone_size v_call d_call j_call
CASSPIGDYGYTF TGTGCCAGCTCACCAATCGGGGACTATGGCTACACCTTC NA TRBV18 NA TRBJ1-2
CASGPDYGYTF TGTGCCAGCGGGCCGGACTATGGCTACACCTTC few TRBV6-1 NA TRBJ1-2
CASKGEDQPQHF TGTGCCAGCAAAGGGGAGGACCAGCCCCAGCATTTT few TRBV6-6 NA TRBJ1-5
CASKGGGTEAFF TGTGCCAGCAAGGGGGGGGGAACTGAAGCTTTCTTT NA TRBV27 NA TRBJ1-1
CASSKGGTDTQYF TGTGCCAGCAGTAAAGGAGGGACAGATACGCAGTATTTT NA TRBV6-6 NA TRBJ2-3
CSVGQGSDQPQHF TGCAGCGTTGGGCAGGGGAGCGATCAGCCCCAGCATTTT NA TRBV29-1 NA TRBJ1-5
CASIILHPNTGELFF TGTGCCAGCATTATACTGCACCCCAACACCGGGGAGCTGTTTTTT once TRBV6-1 NA TRBJ2-2
CASSQAYVDGNEKLFF TGCGCCAGCAGCCAAGCGTACGTGGACGGTAATGAAAAACTGTTTTTT NA TRBV4-1 NA TRBJ1-4
CATSRDKGRHTEAFF TGTGCCACCAGCAGAGATAAAGGGAGACACACTGAAGCTTTCTTT NA TRBV15 NA TRBJ1-1
CASSEAHGSGNQPQHF TGTGCCAGCAGTGAAGCGCATGGATCGGGCAATCAGCCCCAGCATTTT few TRBV6-1 NA TRBJ1-5
CAFSKSGSSYNEQFF TGTGCCTTCTCTAAGAGCGGGAGCTCCTACAATGAGCAGTTCTTC few TRBV10-3 TRBD2 TRBJ2-1
CASSFPTGGAKVEETQYF TGTGCCAGCAGTTTCCCAACAGGGGGCGCAAAGGTCGAAGAGACCCAGTACTTC once TRBV28 TRBD1 TRBJ2-5
CASSKTTSGTTDTQYF TGTGCCAGCAGTAAAACGACTAGCGGGACCACAGATACGCAGTATTTT many TRBV6-6 TRBD2 TRBJ2-3
CASSQDSRVAYGYTF TGCGCCAGCAGCCAAGACTCCAGGGTTGCTTATGGCTACACCTTC few TRBV4-1 NA TRBJ1-2
CASSNRNTEAFF TGTGCCAGTAGTAACAGGAACACTGAAGCTTTCTTT NA TRBV19 NA TRBJ1-1